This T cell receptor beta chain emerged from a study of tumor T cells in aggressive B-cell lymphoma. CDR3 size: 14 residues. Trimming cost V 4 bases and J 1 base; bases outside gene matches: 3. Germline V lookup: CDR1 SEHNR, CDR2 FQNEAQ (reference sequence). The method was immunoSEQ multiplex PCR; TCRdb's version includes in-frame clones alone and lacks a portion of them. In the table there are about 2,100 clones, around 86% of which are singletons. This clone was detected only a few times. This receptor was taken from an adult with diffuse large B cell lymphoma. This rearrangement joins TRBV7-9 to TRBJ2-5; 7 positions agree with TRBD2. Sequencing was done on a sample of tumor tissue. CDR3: CASSSRTSQETQYF. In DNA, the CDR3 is TGTGCCAGCAGCTCTAGGACTAGCCAAGAGACCCAGTACTTC.